This T cell receptor (beta chain) was profiled in a study of shared clonotypes between healthy human individuals. The CDR3 covers 12 residues. Between the trimmed V and J ends, which lost 4 bases and 3 bases, there was a span of 6 bases. Germline CDR1 and CDR2: MNHNS and SASEGT. The sorted-subset replicate PCRs were given 200 ng DNA, which is 30,000 or so T cell genomes. Libraries were prepared by immunoSEQ multiplex PCR; TCRdb keeps only in-frame clonotypes and omits some of them. The sample has 2 million to 2.5 million clones, approximately 96% seen once. Adult Caucasians living in Nashville, Tennessee made up all of the donors.

The chain is built from TRBV6-1 and TRBJ1-2; unclear D gene. This receptor was obtained from a man aged 18-30 years in good health. Sequenced sample: naive CD4+ T cells sorted from blood. The subset denotes: CD45RA+ positively selected. The CDR3, as DNA: TGTGCCAGCAGTGTGTCGGACTATGGCTACACCTTC. Its translation is CASSVSDYGYTF.